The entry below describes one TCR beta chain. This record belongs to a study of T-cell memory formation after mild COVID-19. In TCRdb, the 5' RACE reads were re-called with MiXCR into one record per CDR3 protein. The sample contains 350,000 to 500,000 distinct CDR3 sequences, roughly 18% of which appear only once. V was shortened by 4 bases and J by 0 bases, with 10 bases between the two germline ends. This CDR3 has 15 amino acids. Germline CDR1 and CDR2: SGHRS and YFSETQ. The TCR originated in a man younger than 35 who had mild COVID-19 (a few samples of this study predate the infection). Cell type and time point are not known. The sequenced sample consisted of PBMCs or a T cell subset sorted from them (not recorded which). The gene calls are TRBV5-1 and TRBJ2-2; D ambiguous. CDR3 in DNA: TGCGCCAGCAGCCGGACGGTTGCGAACACCGGGGAGCTGTTTTTT. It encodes CASSRTVANTGELFF.